These T cell receptor beta chains were read from a single sample in a study of T-cell memory formation after mild COVID-19. TCRdb passed the 5' RACE reads through MiXCR, listing each CDR3 protein once. The table has under 550,000 distinct CDR3 sequences, around a sixth seen once. The sample comprised PBMCs or a T cell subset sorted from them (not recorded which). Receptor source: an adult woman who had mild COVID-19 (a few samples of this study predate the infection). Cell type and time point are not known. Both conserved end residues are part of each CDR3. D genes are given only for firm matches. The size field is filled for only some rows; it gives once, few, many or a size class.

V	size	J	D	DNA	CDR3
TRBV15	few	TRBJ2-7	TRBD1	TGTGCCACCAGCAGAGATCAGGGGACAGACGAGCAGTACTTC	CATSRDQGTDEQYF
TRBV20-1	.	TRBJ1-2	.	TGCAGTGCTAGAGATGGATACCTAAACTATGGCTACACCTTC	CSARDGYLNYGYTF
TRBV5-1	few	TRBJ1-1	.	TGCGCCAGCAGACCTAAGACTCAAGCTTCTGAAGCTTTCTTT	CASRPKTQASEAFF
TRBV4-1	.	TRBJ1-1	.	TGCGCCAGCAGCCAAGATGTTTACAACAGACAGAACACTGAAGCTTTCTTT	CASSQDVYNRQNTEAFF
TRBV5-1	.	TRBJ2-1	TRBD2	TGCGCCAGCAGCCCGGGACTAGCGAATTACAATGAGCAGTTCTTC	CASSPGLANYNEQFF
TRBV12-3/TRBV12-4	.	TRBJ1-6	.	TGTGCCAGCAGTTCAGCGCGGGGTTCACCCCTCCACTTT	CASSSARGSPLHF
TRBV20-1	.	TRBJ2-5	TRBD1	TGCAGTGCTGACTACCTGACAGGGGTGGAGACCCAGTACTTC	CSADYLTGVETQYF
TRBV12-3/TRBV12-4	.	TRBJ2-1	TRBD2	TGTGCCAGCGCTAGCGGGGTTAGCAATGAGCAGTTCTTC	CASASGVSNEQFF
TRBV6-5	few	TRBJ2-3	.	TGTGCCAGCAGTTACCTCCCGACCCCGGGGGATACGCAGTATTTT	CASSYLPTPGDTQYF
TRBV7-2	many	TRBJ2-7	TRBD1	TGTGCCAGCAGCCCTACCGCCGGACAGGGGTACGAGCAGTACTTC	CASSPTAGQGYEQYF
TRBV24-1	.	TRBJ1-1	.	TGTGCCACCAGTGCGCCCGGGAGGGGCCCCAACACTGAAGCTTTCTTT	CATSAPGRGPNTEAFF
TRBV12-3/TRBV12-4	.	TRBJ1-5	.	TGTGCCAGCAGTTTAAGCTCGGATTATCAGCCCCAGCATTTT	CASSLSSDYQPQHF
TRBV29-1	.	TRBJ1-6	.	TGCAGCGTACGGGACTTAAATTCACCCCTCCACTTT	CSVRDLNSPLHF
TRBV3-1	once	TRBJ2-1	TRBD2	TGTGCCAGCAGCCTGGTTAGCGGGGGGTACAATGAGCAGTTCTTC	CASSLVSGGYNEQFF
TRBV7-9	few	TRBJ2-3	.	TGTGCCAGCAGCTTAGCCCTAGTCACAGATACGCAGTATTTT	CASSLALVTDTQYF
TRBV15	few	TRBJ2-4	.	TGTGCCACCAGCCGGGACTTAGCCAAAAACATTCAGTACTTC	CATSRDLAKNIQYF
TRBV5-1	many	TRBJ1-1	TRBD1	TGCGCCAGCAGCTTGGGAGACAGGGCTGAAGCTTTCTTT	CASSLGDRAEAFF
TRBV5-4	few	TRBJ2-3	TRBD2	TGTGCCAGCAGCCGGGGGGACGGAAGCACAGATACGCAGTATTTT	CASSRGDGSTDTQYF
TRBV5-1	.	TRBJ2-1	TRBD2	TGCGCCAGCAGCTTGGTTTCTCGTAGCGGGGGCTCCTACAATGAGCAGTTCTTC	CASSLVSRSGGSYNEQFF
TRBV15	.	TRBJ1-5	.	TGTGCCACCAGCAGAGATGCCAGGGAAGATCAGCCCCAGCATTTT	CATSRDAREDQPQHF
TRBV14	.	TRBJ2-7	.	TGTGCCAGCAGCCACCAAAGGGGTCTGGGTCTAGAGGAGCAGTACTTC	CASSHQRGLGLEEQYF
TRBV20-1	.	TRBJ2-3	.	TGCAGTGCTACCCCACCGGACAGCTACACAGATACGCAGTATTTT	CSATPPDSYTDTQYF